This paragraph covers one TCR beta chain sequence. Germline CDR1 reads SGHRS; CDR2 reads YFSETQ. The CDR3 is made up of 15 amino acids. Germline trimming cut 0 bases from V and 6 bases from J; bases unmatched to any gene: 7. These data come from a study of blood T cell repertoires in COVID-19. Cohort assignment relied on participant-reported clinical history. Either two negative PCRs, clearance, or symptom resolution qualified Cohort 3 donors as recovered. Per the study methods: It was from reference gene primer amplification that nucleated cell counts were estimated. Libraries were prepared by immunoSEQ multiplex PCR; TCRdb keeps only in-frame clonotypes and omits some of them. V and J calls and clone size are those listed in that table; D and trimming were worked out from the DNA. The profile covers about 150,000 clones, with less than 90% appearing a single time and nearly 8% taken by the ten largest.

Source material: PBMCs or T cells enriched from blood (not recorded which). The rearrangement uses TRBV5-1 and TRBJ1-2; 8 bases are a match to TRBD1. The source of this sequence is a woman in her 50s who had recovered from COVID-19. The DNA of the CDR3 is TGCGCCAGCAGCTTGGAGGGACAGGCTGGGGATGGCTACACCTTC. Translated, it gives CASSLEGQAGDGYTF.